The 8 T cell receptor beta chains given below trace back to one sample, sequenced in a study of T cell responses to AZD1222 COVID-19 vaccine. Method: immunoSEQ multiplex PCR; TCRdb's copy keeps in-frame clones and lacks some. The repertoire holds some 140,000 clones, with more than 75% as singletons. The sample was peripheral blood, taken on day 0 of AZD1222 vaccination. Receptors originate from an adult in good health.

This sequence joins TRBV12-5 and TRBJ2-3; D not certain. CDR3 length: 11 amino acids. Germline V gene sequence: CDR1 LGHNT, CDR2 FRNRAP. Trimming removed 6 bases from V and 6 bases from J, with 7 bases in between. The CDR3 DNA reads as TGTGCTAGTGGCCTGGGGGATACGCAGTATTTT. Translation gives CASGLGDTQYF.

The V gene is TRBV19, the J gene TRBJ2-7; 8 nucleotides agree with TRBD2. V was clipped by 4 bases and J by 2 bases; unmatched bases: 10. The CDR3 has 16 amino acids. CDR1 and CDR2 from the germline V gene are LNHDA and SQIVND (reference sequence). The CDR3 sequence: CASSKGRPGLAYEQYF. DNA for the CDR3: TGTGCCAGTAGTAAGGGACGGCCGGGACTAGCCTACGAGCAGTACTTC.

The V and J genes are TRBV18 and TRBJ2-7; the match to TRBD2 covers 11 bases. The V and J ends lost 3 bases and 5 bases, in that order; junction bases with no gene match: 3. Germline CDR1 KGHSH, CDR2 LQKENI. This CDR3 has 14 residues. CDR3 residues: CASSPTSGEHEQYF. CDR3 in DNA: TGTGCCAGCTCACCGACTAGCGGGGAACACGAGCAGTACTTC.

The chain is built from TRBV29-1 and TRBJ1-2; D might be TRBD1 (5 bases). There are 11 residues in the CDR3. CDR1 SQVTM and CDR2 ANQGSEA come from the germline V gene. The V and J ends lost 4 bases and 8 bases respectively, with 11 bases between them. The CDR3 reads CSVALQEGYTF. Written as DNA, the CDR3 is TGCAGCGTTGCACTACAGGAAGGCTACACCTTC.

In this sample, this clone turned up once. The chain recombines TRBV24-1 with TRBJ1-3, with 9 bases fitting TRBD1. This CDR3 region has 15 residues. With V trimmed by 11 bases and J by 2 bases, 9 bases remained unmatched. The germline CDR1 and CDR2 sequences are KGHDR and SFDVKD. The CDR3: CANPRDRVPGNTIYF. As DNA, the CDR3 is TGTGCCAACCCCCGGGACAGGGTACCTGGAAACACCATATATTTT.

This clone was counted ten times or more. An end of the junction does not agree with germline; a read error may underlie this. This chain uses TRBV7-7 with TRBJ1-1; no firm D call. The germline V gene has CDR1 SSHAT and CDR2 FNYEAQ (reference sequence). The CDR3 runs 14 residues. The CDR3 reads CASSLVVRNTEAFF. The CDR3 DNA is TGTGCTAGCAGCTTAGTGGTTCGAAACACTGAAGCTTTCTTT.

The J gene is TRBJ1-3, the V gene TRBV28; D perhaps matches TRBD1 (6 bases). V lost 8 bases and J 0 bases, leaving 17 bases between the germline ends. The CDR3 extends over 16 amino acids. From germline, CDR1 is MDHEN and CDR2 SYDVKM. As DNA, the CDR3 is TGTGCCAGCTGGGGGGGACACCGACCCTCTGGAAACACCATATATTTT. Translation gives CASWGGHRPSGNTIYF.

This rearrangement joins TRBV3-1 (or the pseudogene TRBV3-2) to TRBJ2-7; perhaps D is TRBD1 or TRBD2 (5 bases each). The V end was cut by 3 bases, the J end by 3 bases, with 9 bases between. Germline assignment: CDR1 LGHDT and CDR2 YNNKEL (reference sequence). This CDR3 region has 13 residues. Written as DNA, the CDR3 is TGTGCCAGCAGCCAGGGGGTCGACTACGAGCAGTACTTC. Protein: CASSQGVDYEQYF.